A selection of T cell receptor beta chains follows, all from one sample in a study of blood T cell repertoires in COVID-19. Here immunoSEQ multiplex PCR was the method, and the copy in TCRdb shows in-frame clones only, minus some. The profile shows approximately 500,000 clones, roughly 90% of them singletons. The sequenced material came from PBMCs or T cells enriched from blood (not recorded which). These receptors were collected from a woman aged 40 to 55 who had recovered from COVID-19. CDR3s leave out the opening cysteine and the closing phenylalanine or tryptophan.

V gene: TRBV12-5
CDR3 protein: ARESGFAPLH

V gene: TRBV29-1
CDR3 protein: SVLTDTNQPQH

V gene: TRBV2
CDR3 protein: ASSEALDTGYT

V gene: TRBV19
CDR3 protein: ASSQERESDTQY

V gene: TRBV2
CDR3 protein: ASRDRGHYGYT

V gene: TRBV7-9
CDR3 protein: ASTLMTGTKNIQY

V gene: TRBV27
CDR3 protein: ASSGTSGRNTGELF

V gene: TRBV19
CDR3 protein: ASRTESGAYEQY

V gene: TRBV19
CDR3 protein: ASRDRDRGKRTNEKLF

V gene: TRBV9
CDR3 protein: ASSVVSAAVKNEQF

V gene: TRBV6-5
CDR3 protein: ASSYFGATGELF